This T cell receptor beta chain was found in a study of blood T cell repertoires in COVID-19. Germline CDR1 SGHRS, CDR2 YFSETQ. J was trimmed by 6 bases and V by 4 bases; bases with no gene match: 4. The CDR3 sequence is 14 residues long. Method: immunoSEQ multiplex PCR; TCRdb's copy keeps in-frame clones and lacks some. This table holds 100,000 to 150,000 clones, more than 65% found once. This TCR was sampled from a woman in her 70s with acute or convalescent COVID-19. The source material was peripheral blood. This chain connects TRBV5-1 to TRBJ1-6, with 7 bases aligning to TRBD1. CDR3 loop: CASSLGQANSPLHF. CDR3 DNA sequence: TGCGCCAGCAGCCTTGGACAGGCTAATTCACCCCTCCACTTT.